Sequencing of this T cell receptor (beta chain) was carried out in a study of T cell changes during pregnancy in multiple sclerosis (dated by TCRdb to between 2017 and 2020). A note on the overall study: Changes in the T cell repertoire over the course of pregnancy were examined in this study in women with multiple sclerosis.

The method behind the library was the immunoSEQ multiplex PCR assay. This is the immuneACCESS table as TCRdb keeps it, with only in-frame sequences that have V and J called. A part of the clones is gone; compared with another copy, unresolved V genes explain less than half, and the rest is unexplained. In this sample the table shows 70,000 to 100,000 clones, roughly 93% of which occur a single time. The biggest ten clones account for 3.5% to 4.5% of the sample. Unmatched junction bases come to 4, with V trimmed by 6 bases and J by 6 bases. From the cysteine up to the phenylalanine, the CDR3 has a length of 13 residues. The DNA shown is the 39-base CDR3, in frame from base 1. CDR1 and CDR2 are read off the germline V gene as SNHLY and FYNNEI. This clone showed up just a few times. Its antigen is not yet known. No per-base quality is available; no much larger clone lies one base away.

The source of this sequence is a female donor with multiple sclerosis, enrolled in a pregnancy study. Sequences were derived from peripheral blood, sampled in the first trimester of pregnancy. The V and J genes are TRBV2 and TRBJ1-2; TRBD1 aligns with 10 central bases. The CDR3 region: CASRAGQGDGYTF. The nucleotide sequence reads TGTGCCAGCAGGGCTGGACAGGGGGATGGCTACACCTTC.